This entry concerns a single TCR beta chain. The antigen it recognizes is unknown. Base qualities are missing; no much larger clone stands one base away. This entry is derived from a study of high-grade serous ovarian cancer treatment subgroups (dated by TCRdb to the early 2020s). Background for the entire study: Sequencing yielded a mean of approximately 15,000 reads and thousands of unique TCR beta rearrangements per sample. TCR beta repertoires were profiled in patients with high-grade serous ovarian cancer who were grouped, under a laparoscopic triage algorithm, by complete gross resection or by neoadjuvant chemotherapy response. The roughly 30-patient cohort included approximately ten patients with no residual disease after primary surgery (R0), approximately ten excellent NACT responders, and approximately ten poor NACT responders. One primary tumor sample and two metastatic tumor samples were collected from each patient, for a total of around 100 samples.

High-throughput TCR profiling via ImmunoSEQ was performed on the approximately 95 tumor samples. In the authors' own workflow: The repertoire diversity metrics included richness (unique productive sequences), clonality, evenness and relatedness, and the Bhattacharyya coefficient was used to measure similarity between samples. A sensitivity analysis that removed TCRs with fewer than two reads produced consistent conclusions. The table was pulled from immuneACCESS by TCRdb, which kept in-frame rearrangements only. Such tables lose some clones; where checked, under half of the loss comes from unresolved V genes, and the rest has no known cause. V and J calls and clone size are copied from that table; D and trimming were computed from the DNA. The sample records about 3,300 clones, roughly 70% of which are singletons. Together, the top ten hold about 30% of the sample. Tumor samples were obtained before definitive surgery or chemotherapy. Genomic DNA extraction was performed by the MD Anderson Biospecimen Extraction Resource, and TCR sequencing was carried out by the MD Anderson Cancer Genomics Laboratory.

Study-wide conclusions, independent of this receptor: Because bulk tumor TCR sequencing provided no spatial information, insight into HGSC tumor complexity and diversity was limited. The TCR repertoire analyses centered on CDR3, and CDR1 and CDR2 were not analyzed. Repertoire similarity between tumors from the same patient ranged from roughly 0.095 to 0.85, while tumors from different patients showed almost no similarity. Neoantigen level correlated positively with TCR clonal relatedness, and copy number variation and mutation load from whole-genome sequencing showed a positive trend with TCR clonal relatedness.

This sequence originates from a human donor with high-grade serous ovarian cancer. The sample consisted of tumor tissue.

The CDR3 is CASSRGQAATNYGYTF. The nucleotide sequence reads as follows: TGTGCCAGCAGCCGGGGACAGGCGGCTACTAACTATGGCTACACCTTC. The V and J genes are TRBV5-4 and TRBJ1-2, and 8 junctional nucleotides match TRBD1. Including the terminal cysteine and phenylalanine, the CDR3 comprises 16 residues. Only the CDR3 region is kept as DNA, spanning 48 bases read in frame from base 1. CDR1 and CDR2, per the germline V gene (reference sequence), are SGHNT and YYREEE. Trimming accounts for 4 bases at V and 0 bases at J, while the number of junction bases matched to no gene is 8.